The 28 T cell receptor beta chains presented below share a single source sample, sequenced in a study of T-cell reconstitution after alpha-beta-depleted transplantation in children. Unique molecular identifiers tagged the TCRbeta library. One entry per CDR3 protein, called by TCRdb with MiXCR from the PCR reads. The table includes around 200,000 distinct CDR3 sequences, about 6.4% detected once. The sequencing here drew on PBMCs from the stem cell graft donor, taken from the stem cell graft. Source of these receptors: a human donor who donated a stem cell graft to a child with Wiskott-Aldrich syndrome.

The sample holds a few counts of this clonotype. The gene calls are TRBV20-1 and TRBJ2-3; TRBD2 agrees at 8 bases. The ends lost 5 bases at V and 0 bases at J; junction bases unmatched: 7. This CDR3 has 15 amino acids. CDR1 is DFQATT and CDR2 is SNEGSKA in the germline V gene (reference sequence). CDR3 sequence (DNA): TGCAGTGCTGGGGGACTAGTAATCAGCACAGATACGCAGTATTTT. Amino acids: CSAGGLVISTDTQYF.

This clonotype was counted ten times or more. J is TRBJ2-5 and V is TRBV6-4; TRBD2 aligns across 10 bases. The CDR3 extends over 14 amino acids. Trimming cost V 5 bases and J 1 base; bases outside gene matches: 1. CDR1 is MRHNA, CDR2 SNTAGT, per germline. CDR3 nucleotide sequence: TGTGCCAGCAGTAGCGGGGGGGCCCAAGAGACCCAGTACTTC. Translation: CASSSGGAQETQYF.

This clonotype was detected many times. This chain connects TRBV4-3 to TRBJ2-3; D unclear. The CDR3 spans 14 residues. The V gene lost 0 bases and the J gene lost 5 bases, with 9 bases spanning the gap. Germline V lookup: CDR1 LGHNA, CDR2 YSLEER. Here the CDR3 DNA reads TGCGCCAGCAGCCAAGACATGGGGTTAGATACGCAGTATTTT. Translation gives CASSQDMGLDTQYF.

This clonotype was seen at least ten times. The chain couples TRBV12-3 or TRBV12-4 to TRBJ2-7, with D hard to call. The CDR3 extends over 12 amino acids. V was clipped by 4 bases and J by 4 bases, with 8 bases between them. CDR3 region: CASSSTAYEQYF. As DNA, the CDR3 is TGTGCCAGCAGTTCCACAGCATACGAGCAGTACTTC.

This clonotype has at least ten counts. The CDR3 is CAISAETEQFF. In DNA, the CDR3 is TGTGCCATCAGTGCAGAGACCGAGCAGTTCTTC. The V call is TRBV10-3, the J call TRBJ2-1; D remains ambiguous. Between the trimmed V and J ends, which lost 4 bases and 10 bases, there was a span of 8 bases. Germline V gene lookup returns CDR1 ENHRY and CDR2 SYGVKD. The length of the CDR3 is 11 residues.

This clonotype has ten or more counts. V usage is TRBV24-1 and J usage is TRBJ2-3, with TRBD1 matching 8 bases. Germline V CDR1 and CDR2: KGHDR, SFDVKD. V shed 4 bases and J 0 bases; nucleotides not matched to a gene: 11. The CDR3 length is 18 residues. DNA for the CDR3: TGTGCCACCAGTGACGGACAGGGTGTGATATGGAGCACAGATACGCAGTATTTT. Its protein product is CATSDGQGVIWSTDTQYF.

In this sample, this clonotype turned up a few times. The CDR3 sequence is CATSRVTVSTGELFF. The CDR3, as DNA: TGTGCCACCAGCAGGGTAACAGTTTCCACCGGGGAGCTGTTTTTT. The J gene is TRBJ2-2, the V gene TRBV15, with D hard to call. Germline V CDR1 and CDR2: LNHNV, YYDKDF (reference sequence). V was cut by 3 bases and J by 4 bases, with 12 bases left in between. The CDR3 runs to 15 residues.

The rearrangement joins TRBV27 to TRBJ2-7, with a tentative D call TRBD2 (5 bases). V was pared by 3 bases and J by 6 bases, with 15 bases between. Looked up from germline, CDR1 is MNHEY and CDR2 is SMNVEV (reference sequence). This CDR3 comprises 14 residues. The CDR3 is CASSLSGMSSEQYF. Here the CDR3 DNA reads TGTGCCAGCAGTTTGAGCGGCATGAGTTCCGAGCAGTACTTC.

The chain is built from TRBV20-1 and TRBJ2-7; 10 nucleotides align to TRBD2. Germline loops: CDR1 DFQATT, CDR2 SNEGSKA (reference sequence). This CDR3 is built from 15 residues. The J segment lost 1 base and the V segment lost 3 bases, leaving 6 bases of the junction unmatched. CDR3 bases: TGCAGTGCTAGGTCCTTAGCGGGGGGTTCCTACGAGCAGTACTTC. Amino acid sequence: CSARSLAGGSYEQYF.

This clonotype has a count of ten or more. The V call is TRBV5-6, the J call TRBJ2-3; no clear D gene. The V end lost 2 bases, the J end lost 0 bases, and 7 bases lay between the germline ends. The CDR3 covers 14 residues. CDR1 is SGHDT and CDR2 is YYEEEE in the germline V gene. The chain's CDR3 is CASSLRSSTDTQYF. The CDR3 DNA is TGTGCCAGCAGCTTACGATCTAGCACAGATACGCAGTATTTT.

This clonotype has a count of ten or more. The chain links TRBV5-6 to TRBJ1-3, with unresolved D. V gave up 0 bases and J gave up 3 bases, with 7 bases separating them. CDR1 and CDR2 from the germline V gene are SGHDT and YYEEEE. The CDR3 spans 14 residues. As DNA, the CDR3 is TGTGCCAGCAGCTTGGGGGCCGATGGAAACACCATATATTTT. Amino acid sequence: CASSLGADGNTIYF.

This clonotype was recorded many times. The CDR3 loop reads CASSESANQPQHF. The CDR3 DNA is TGTGCCAGCAGTGAGTCAGCTAATCAGCCCCAGCATTTT. V is TRBV6-1 and J is TRBJ1-5; D not certain. The germline V gene has CDR1 MNHNS and CDR2 SASEGT. V was shortened by 3 bases and J by 4 bases, with 7 bases between the two germline ends. The CDR3 is 13 residues long.

This clonotype has just a few counts. This chain joins TRBV19 and TRBJ1-5, with TRBD1 identical over 8 bases. The CDR3 loop spans 14 amino acids. Germline loops: CDR1 LNHDA, CDR2 SQIVND (reference sequence). Germline trimming cut 5 bases from V and 10 bases from J; bases unmatched to any gene: 10. The CDR3 DNA reads TGTGCCAGTAGTGCCCCGGGACAGGTACTTCCCCAGCATTTT. It translates to CASSAPGQVLPQHF.

This clonotype occurred a few times. This chain links TRBV28 with TRBJ2-3; 11 bases agree with TRBD2. The CDR3 is 18 amino acids. Germline V gene sequence: CDR1 MDHEN, CDR2 SYDVKM. After removal of 7 bases from V and 2 bases from J, the junction contained 14 bases not matched to a gene. The CDR3 loop is CASTIIRGLAESTDTQYF. In DNA form, the CDR3 reads TGTGCCAGCACCATCATCAGGGGACTAGCGGAATCCACAGATACGCAGTATTTT.

The sample holds many counts of this clonotype. The J gene is TRBJ2-1, the V gene TRBV24-1, with 9 nucleotides matching TRBD2. Germline-derived CDR1 and CDR2 are KGHDR and SFDVKD. The J segment lost 5 bases and the V segment lost 6 bases, leaving 1 base of the junction unmatched. This CDR3 is 13 amino acids long. The CDR3 DNA reads TGTGCCACCAGTCGACTAGCGGACAATGAGCAGTTCTTC. It specifies CATSRLADNEQFF.

The chain combines TRBV5-1 with TRBJ2-1; D is possibly TRBD2 (6 bases). The V end was cut by 0 bases, the J end by 0 bases, with 10 bases between. The CDR3 has 16 amino acids. Germline CDR1 reads SGHRS; CDR2 reads YFSETQ. CDR3 nucleotides: TGCGCCAGCAGCTTGGTGGCGGGGAGCTCCTACAATGAGCAGTTCTTC. This codes for CASSLVAGSSYNEQFF.

This clonotype was detected many times. The chain combines TRBV7-8 with TRBJ1-6; D ambiguous. Trimming removed 6 bases at V and 7 bases at J, with 4 bases between. The CDR3 spans 11 residues. Germline assignment: CDR1 SGHVS and CDR2 FQNEAQ. CDR3 amino acids: CASRQNSPLHF. In nucleotides, the CDR3 is TGTGCCAGCAGACAAAATTCACCCCTCCACTTT.

This clonotype appeared many times. The gene calls are TRBV12-3 or TRBV12-4 and TRBJ1-1; D remains ambiguous. The CDR3 length is 13 residues. The V end lost 7 bases, the J end lost 11 bases, and 20 bases lay between the germline ends. The chain's CDR3 is CASTMEERLGAFF. CDR3 bases: TGTGCCAGCACCATGGAAGAGAGATTAGGGGCTTTCTTT.

This clonotype occurred many times. V usage is TRBV5-1 and J usage is TRBJ1-2; no clear D gene. Deletions cut 0 bases from V and 0 bases from J, with 6 bases between. Germline V lookup: CDR1 SGHRS, CDR2 YFSETQ. The CDR3 totals 14 residues. The CDR3 DNA follows: TGCGCCAGCAGCTTGGATCCGGCTAACTATGGCTACACCTTC. It specifies CASSLDPANYGYTF.

This clonotype was seen once. Since a much larger clone is just one base distant, this may be a read error. V usage is TRBV20-1 and J usage is TRBJ2-2, with 9 positions matching TRBD1. The CDR3 sequence is 18 residues long. In germline, CDR1 is DFQATT, CDR2 SNEGSKA (reference sequence). CDR3 sequence reads: CSARDTSGTGKNTGELLF. The CDR3 nucleotides read TGCAGTGCTAGAGATACATCCGGGACAGGGAAGAACACCGGGGAGCTGCTTTTT.

The chain uses TRBV29-1 and TRBJ1-5; D may be TRBD1 (6 bases). This CDR3 has 13 amino acids. Germline V gives CDR1 SQVTM, CDR2 ANQGSEA. V was clipped by 2 bases and J by 5 bases, with 10 bases between them. This chain's CDR3 is CSVETGLDQPQHF. The CDR3 region has the DNA TGCAGCGTTGAAACAGGGCTGGATCAGCCCCAGCATTTT.

This clonotype was recorded at least ten times. The V and J genes are TRBV29-1 and TRBJ2-6; D is undetermined. The length of the CDR3 is 13 residues. The germline V gene encodes CDR1 SQVTM and CDR2 ANQGSEA. The V and J ends lost 3 bases and 0 bases respectively, with 3 bases between them. The CDR3 is CSVDSSGANVLTF. Here the CDR3 DNA reads TGCAGCGTTGACAGCTCTGGGGCCAACGTCCTGACTTTC.

This clonotype was counted at least ten times. The chain combines TRBV3-1 with TRBJ1-2; D possibly corresponds to TRBD1 (5 bases). Germline loops: CDR1 LGHDT, CDR2 YNNKEL (reference sequence). CDR3 length equals 22 residues. Trimming removed 0 bases from V and 4 bases from J, with 33 bases in between. CDR3 nucleotides: TGTGCCAGCAGCCAAGACTTCCGCAAAGGGATTCGGGACCCAACAGCCTCCTATGGCTACACCTTC. As protein: CASSQDFRKGIRDPTASYGYTF.

The table lists this clonotype with many counts. The chain combines TRBV11-3 with TRBJ2-1; 10 bases align to TRBD2. The CDR3 contains 17 residues. The J segment lost 1 base and the V segment lost 1 base, leaving 4 bases of the junction unmatched. Germline loops: CDR1 SGHNT, CDR2 YENEEA. The CDR3 nucleotides are TGTGCCAGCAGCTTAGCAGCGGGGGGGCTATCCTACAATGAGCAGTTCTTC. As protein: CASSLAAGGLSYNEQFF.

This clonotype showed up many times. The gene calls are TRBV11-2 and TRBJ2-1, with 7 bases identical to TRBD2. With V trimmed by 0 bases and J by 4 bases, 9 bases remained unmatched. Looked up from germline, CDR1 is SGHAT and CDR2 is FQNNGV. The CDR3 has 17 residues. CDR3 DNA sequence: TGTGCCAGCAGCTTAGAGGTGGGGGGGATCTTATACAATGAGCAGTTCTTC. This codes for CASSLEVGGILYNEQFF.

This clonotype was detected many times. The rearrangement joins TRBV20-1 to TRBJ1-5, with D possibly being TRBD1 (5 bases). V was pared by 0 bases and J by 4 bases, with 25 bases between. Germline V gene data show CDR1 as DFQATT and CDR2 as SNEGSKA (reference sequence). The CDR3 has 19 amino acids. The DNA of the CDR3 is TGCAGTGCTAGAGACGAAACAGGAGTTATCCTAGCAGGGAATCAGCCCCAGCATTTT. It is translated as CSARDETGVILAGNQPQHF.

This clonotype occurred many times. The rearrangement uses TRBV29-1 and TRBJ2-7; D is uncertain. This CDR3 has 9 residues. CDR1 and CDR2 (germline): SQVTM, ANQGSEA. Deletions cut 6 bases from V and 7 bases from J, with 7 bases between. The CDR3 DNA is TGCAGCGTCCCCAGGGAGCAGTACTTC. This gives the protein CSVPREQYF.

In this sample, this clonotype turned up many times. The V and J genes are TRBV18 and TRBJ2-1; the D gene could be TRBD1 or TRBD2 (5 bases each). The CDR3 extends over 15 amino acids. V was pared by 2 bases and J by 3 bases, with 11 bases between. Per the germline V gene, CDR1 is KGHSH and CDR2 is LQKENI. The CDR3 here is CASSPRGDVYNEQFF. The CDR3 DNA reads TGTGCCAGCTCACCAAGGGGAGACGTCTACAATGAGCAGTTCTTC.